In its sample, the clone carrying this TCR beta chain was seen a few times. The CDR3 extends over 13 amino acids. CDR1 is MNHEY and CDR2 is SVGEGT in the germline V gene. V dropped 6 bases and J dropped 0 bases, with 8 bases sitting between them. The sample comes from a study of blood T cell repertoires in COVID-19. Across the whole study: Researchers got acute and convalescent COVID-19 samples from the United States, Italy and Spain.

Per the study methods: Using reference gene primer amplification, nucleated cell counts were estimated. Method: immunoSEQ multiplex PCR; TCRdb's copy keeps in-frame clones and lacks some. V and J calls plus clone size are reproduced from that table; the DNA served to infer D and trimming. The table includes 110,000 or so clones, over 75% detected once. This receptor was identified in a man in his fifties or sixties with acute or convalescent COVID-19. Sequences were obtained from peripheral blood. The chain recombines TRBV6-2 or TRBV6-3 with TRBJ2-5; no definite D call. As DNA, the CDR3 is TGTGCCAGCAGCCTTGTATACCAAGAGACCCAGTACTTC. Translating it yields CASSLVYQETQYF.